This T cell receptor beta chain was documented in a study of blood T cell repertoires in COVID-19. This CDR3 is built from 13 residues. Deletions cut 3 bases from V and 8 bases from J, with 13 bases between. Per the germline V gene, CDR1 is SGHVS and CDR2 is FQNEAQ. TCRdb keeps only in-frame clones here, not all; method: immunoSEQ multiplex PCR. The data contain 210,000 or so clones, roughly 80% of them singletons. This clone has only a few counts. The sequence was obtained from a woman older than 75 with acute or convalescent COVID-19. The chain has TRBV7-8 and TRBJ1-2; weak D call: TRBD1 (6 bases). The material sequenced was peripheral blood. The CDR3 spells CASSFTGREGYTF. DNA of the CDR3: TGTGCCAGCAGCTTTACAGGGAGGGAGGGCTACACCTTC.